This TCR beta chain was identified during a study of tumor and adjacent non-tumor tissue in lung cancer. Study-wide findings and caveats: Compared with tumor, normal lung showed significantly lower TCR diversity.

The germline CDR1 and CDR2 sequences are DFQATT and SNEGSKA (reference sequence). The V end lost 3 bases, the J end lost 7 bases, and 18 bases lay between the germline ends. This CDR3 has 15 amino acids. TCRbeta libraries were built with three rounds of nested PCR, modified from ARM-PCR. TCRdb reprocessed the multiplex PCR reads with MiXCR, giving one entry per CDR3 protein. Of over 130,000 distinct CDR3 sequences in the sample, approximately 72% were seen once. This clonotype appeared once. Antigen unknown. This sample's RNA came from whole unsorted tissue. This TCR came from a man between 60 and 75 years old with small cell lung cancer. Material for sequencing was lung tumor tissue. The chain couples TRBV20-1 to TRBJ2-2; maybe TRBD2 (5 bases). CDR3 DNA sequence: TGCAGTGCTAGCTCACTAGAGGGAGCAGTCGGGGAGCTGTTTTTT. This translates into CSASSLEGAVGELFF.